One sample yielded the 10 T cell receptor beta chains listed below, sequenced in a study of shared clonotypes between healthy human individuals. Repertoires were generated with immunoSEQ multiplex PCR, while TCRdb's copy carries only in-frame clones and drops some. The sample carries 650,000 to 800,000 clones, approximately 90% recorded once. Only CD45RO-negative cells positively selected for CCR7 counted as naive CD8 cells, so terminally differentiated effector memory CD45RA+ cells were excluded. The sequenced material came from naive CD8+ T cells sorted from blood. These receptors all come from a man younger than 45 in good health.

The gene calls are TRBV6-6 and TRBJ1-1; no firm D call. The CDR3 runs 16 residues. CDR1 is MNHNY, CDR2 SVGAGI, per germline (reference sequence). Trimming removed 0 bases from V and 0 bases from J, with 11 bases in between. The CDR3 DNA sequence: TGTGCCAGCAGTTACTCGATAGGAGTCCTGAACACTGAAGCTTTCTTT. Translating it yields CASSYSIGVLNTEAFF.

The J gene is TRBJ1-1, the V gene TRBV2; tentative D call: TRBD1 (6 bases). This CDR3 spans 15 amino acids. Trimming pared 8 bases from V and 3 bases from J, leaving 19 bases between. Germline V gene lookup returns CDR1 SNHLY and CDR2 FYNNEI. The CDR3 is CASLWGRGSDTEAFF. The DNA of the CDR3 is TGTGCCAGCCTTTGGGGGCGCGGGTCTGACACTGAAGCTTTCTTT.

The chain couples TRBV29-1 to TRBJ2-2; possible D gene TRBD1, 6 bases. With 1 base removed from V and 1 base from J, the gap between germline ends came to 13 bases. CDR1 SQVTM and CDR2 ANQGSEA come from the germline V gene. CDR3 length: 16 residues. The CDR3 DNA sequence: TGCAGCGTTGAAGGGACCGGGACACTGAACACCGGGGAGCTGTTTTTT. Residues: CSVEGTGTLNTGELFF.

V gene TRBV5-1 combines with J gene TRBJ2-7, with 8 bases fitting TRBD2. The V and J ends lost 0 bases and 2 bases, in that order; junction bases with no gene match: 4. Per the germline V gene, CDR1 is SGHRS and CDR2 is YFSETQ. The CDR3 consists of 15 residues. The CDR3 sequence is CASSLEHGRAYEQYF. The CDR3 bases are TGCGCCAGCAGCTTGGAACACGGGAGGGCCTACGAGCAGTACTTC.

The CDR3 region is CASSPRMGNTIYF. DNA of the CDR3: TGTGCCAGCAGCCCCCGGATGGGAAACACCATATATTTT. The rearrangement joins TRBV9 to TRBJ1-3, with unresolved D. The CDR3 is 13 residues long. V lost 4 bases, J lost 4 bases, and 9 bases lay in between. Germline assignment: CDR1 SGDLS and CDR2 YYNGEE.

The chain has TRBV29-1 and TRBJ1-2; 8 nucleotides match TRBD1. The junction had 13 bases not matched to a gene; V was cut back by 7 bases and J by 12 bases. Germline loops: CDR1 SQVTM, CDR2 ANQGSEA. The CDR3 is made up of 12 amino acids. In DNA form, the CDR3 reads TGCAGCGATTACCAGGGGGCCGTAAGTGACACCTTC. Amino acid sequence: CSDYQGAVSDTF.

The V call is TRBV4-1, the J call TRBJ1-2, with TRBD1 identical over 7 bases. CDR1 MGHRA and CDR2 YSYEKL come from the germline V gene. V trimming: 0 bases; J trimming: 8 bases; junction bases outside the gene matches: 6. The CDR3 consists of 14 residues. For the CDR3, the DNA is TGCGCCAGCAGCCAAGAGACAGGGACATCGGGCTACACCTTC. This sequence encodes CASSQETGTSGYTF.

The chain uses TRBV7-9 and TRBJ2-1; 8 nucleotides agree with TRBD2. Germline V gene sequence: CDR1 SEHNR, CDR2 FQNEAQ (reference sequence). This CDR3 has 16 amino acids. The trim removed 0 bases at V and 0 bases at J, leaving 1 base unmatched. The CDR3 sequence: CASSLASGTSYNEQFF. CDR3 in DNA: TGTGCCAGCAGCTTAGCTAGCGGGACCTCCTACAATGAGCAGTTCTTC.

The chain has TRBV7-9 and TRBJ1-1; no definite D call. The CDR3 has 14 amino acids. Germline loops: CDR1 SEHNR, CDR2 FQNEAQ (reference sequence). V was clipped by 5 bases and J by 4 bases, with 14 bases between them. DNA of the CDR3: TGTGCCAGCAGCGTAGGAGATGGTGGCACTGAAGCTTTCTTT. Translated: CASSVGDGGTEAFF.

This chain joins TRBV19 and TRBJ2-7; D gene uncertain. Trimming cost V 3 bases and J 2 bases, with 8 bases left between them. In germline, CDR1 is LNHDA, CDR2 SQIVND (reference sequence). The CDR3 runs to 13 residues. CDR3 amino acids: CASSIGNTYEQYF. CDR3 DNA sequence: TGTGCCAGTAGTATCGGAAATACCTACGAGCAGTACTTC.